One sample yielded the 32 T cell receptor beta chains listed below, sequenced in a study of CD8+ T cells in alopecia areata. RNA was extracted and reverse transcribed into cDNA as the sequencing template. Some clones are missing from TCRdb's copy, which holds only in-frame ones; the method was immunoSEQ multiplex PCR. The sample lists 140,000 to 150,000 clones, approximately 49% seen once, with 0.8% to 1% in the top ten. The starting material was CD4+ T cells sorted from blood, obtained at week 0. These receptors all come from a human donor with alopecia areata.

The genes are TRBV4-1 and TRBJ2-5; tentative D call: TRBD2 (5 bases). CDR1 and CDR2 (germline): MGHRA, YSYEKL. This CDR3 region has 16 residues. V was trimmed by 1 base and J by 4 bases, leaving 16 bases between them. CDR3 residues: CASSQGARTLGETQYF. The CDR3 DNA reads TGCGCCAGCAGCCAAGGGGCAAGGACTTTGGGAGAGACCCAGTACTTC.

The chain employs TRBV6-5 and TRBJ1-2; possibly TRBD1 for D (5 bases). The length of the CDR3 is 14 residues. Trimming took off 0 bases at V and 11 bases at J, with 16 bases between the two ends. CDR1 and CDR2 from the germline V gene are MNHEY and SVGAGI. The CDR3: CASSYSTGFSGYTF. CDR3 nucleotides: TGTGCCAGCAGTTACTCGACGGGGTTTTCAGGGTACACCTTC.

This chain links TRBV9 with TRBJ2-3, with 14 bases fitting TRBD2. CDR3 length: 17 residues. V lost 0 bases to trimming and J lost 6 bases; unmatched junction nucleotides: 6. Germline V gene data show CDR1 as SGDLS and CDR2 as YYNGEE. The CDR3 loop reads CASSVATSGRARDTQYF. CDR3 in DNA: TGTGCCAGCAGCGTAGCGACTAGCGGGAGGGCCCGGGATACGCAGTATTTT.

CDR3 bases: TGCAGCGATCAAGCGGGAACCTACAATGAGCAGTTCTTC. Protein sequence: CSDQAGTYNEQFF. V and J are TRBV29-1 and TRBJ2-1; 7 bases fit TRBD2. The V gene end was trimmed by 7 bases and the J gene end by 2 bases; junction bases not matched to a gene: 5. Per the germline V gene, CDR1 is SQVTM and CDR2 is ANQGSEA. The CDR3 sequence is 13 residues long.

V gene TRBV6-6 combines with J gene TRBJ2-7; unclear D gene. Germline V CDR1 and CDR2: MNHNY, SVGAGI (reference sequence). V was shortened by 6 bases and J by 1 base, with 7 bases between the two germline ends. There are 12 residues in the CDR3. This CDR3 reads CASRSSSYEQYF. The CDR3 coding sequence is TGTGCCAGCAGGAGCAGTTCCTACGAGCAGTACTTC.

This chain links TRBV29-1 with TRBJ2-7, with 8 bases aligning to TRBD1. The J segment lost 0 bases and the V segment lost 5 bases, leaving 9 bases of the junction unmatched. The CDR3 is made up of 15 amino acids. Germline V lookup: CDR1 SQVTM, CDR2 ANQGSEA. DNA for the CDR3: TGCAGCGTTCACGCAGCAGGGGGCCTCTCCTACGAGCAGTACTTC. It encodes CSVHAAGGLSYEQYF.

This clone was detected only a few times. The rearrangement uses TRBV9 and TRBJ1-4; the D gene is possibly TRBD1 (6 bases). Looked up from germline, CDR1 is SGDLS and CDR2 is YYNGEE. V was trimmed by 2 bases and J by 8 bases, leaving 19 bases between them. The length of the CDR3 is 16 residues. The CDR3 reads CASSVLAGGADEKLFF. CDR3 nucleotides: TGTGCCAGCAGCGTTCTCGCCGGGGGGGCCGACGAAAAACTGTTTTTT.

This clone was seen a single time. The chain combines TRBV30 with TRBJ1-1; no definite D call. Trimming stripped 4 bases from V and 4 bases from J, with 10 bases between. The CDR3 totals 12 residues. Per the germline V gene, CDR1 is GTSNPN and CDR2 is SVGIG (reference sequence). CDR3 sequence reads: CAWMKSGTEAFF. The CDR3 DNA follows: TGTGCCTGGATGAAGTCGGGCACTGAAGCTTTCTTT.

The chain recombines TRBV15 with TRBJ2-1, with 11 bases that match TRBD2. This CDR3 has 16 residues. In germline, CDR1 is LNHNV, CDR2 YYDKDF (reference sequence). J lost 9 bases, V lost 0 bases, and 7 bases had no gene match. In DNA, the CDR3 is TGTGCCACCAGCAGAGATGTACTAGCGGGAGCCACTGAGCAGTTCTTC. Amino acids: CATSRDVLAGATEQFF.

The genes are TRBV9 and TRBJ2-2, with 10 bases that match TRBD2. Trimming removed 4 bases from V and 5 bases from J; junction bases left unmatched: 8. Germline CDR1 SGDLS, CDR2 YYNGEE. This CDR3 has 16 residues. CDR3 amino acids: CASSLLAGVGTGELFF. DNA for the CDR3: TGTGCCAGCAGCCTCCTAGCGGGAGTCGGGACCGGGGAGCTGTTTTTT.

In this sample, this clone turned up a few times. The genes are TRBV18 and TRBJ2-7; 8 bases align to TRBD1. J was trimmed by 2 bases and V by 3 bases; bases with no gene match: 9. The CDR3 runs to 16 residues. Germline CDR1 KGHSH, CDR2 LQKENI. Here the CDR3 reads CASSPQTGQVAYEQYF. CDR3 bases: TGTGCCAGCTCACCCCAAACGGGACAGGTGGCCTACGAGCAGTACTTC.

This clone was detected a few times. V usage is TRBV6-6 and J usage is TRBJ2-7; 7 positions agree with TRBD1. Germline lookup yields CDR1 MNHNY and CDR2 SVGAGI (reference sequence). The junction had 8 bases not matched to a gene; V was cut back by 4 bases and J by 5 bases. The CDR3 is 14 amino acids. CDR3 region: CASSSGRGYDEQYF. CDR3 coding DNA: TGTGCCAGCAGTTCTGGCAGGGGGTACGACGAGCAGTACTTC.

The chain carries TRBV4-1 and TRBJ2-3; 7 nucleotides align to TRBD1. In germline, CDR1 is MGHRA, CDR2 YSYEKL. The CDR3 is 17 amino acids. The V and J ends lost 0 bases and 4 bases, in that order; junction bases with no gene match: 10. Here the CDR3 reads CASSQDQGEFPPDTQYF. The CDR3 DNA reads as TGCGCCAGCAGCCAAGATCAGGGGGAGTTCCCCCCAGATACGCAGTATTTT.

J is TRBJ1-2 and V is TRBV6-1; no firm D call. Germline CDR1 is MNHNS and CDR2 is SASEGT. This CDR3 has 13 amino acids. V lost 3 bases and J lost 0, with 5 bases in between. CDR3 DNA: TGTGCCAGCAGTGACCCAGCTAACTATGGCTACACCTTC. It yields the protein CASSDPANYGYTF.

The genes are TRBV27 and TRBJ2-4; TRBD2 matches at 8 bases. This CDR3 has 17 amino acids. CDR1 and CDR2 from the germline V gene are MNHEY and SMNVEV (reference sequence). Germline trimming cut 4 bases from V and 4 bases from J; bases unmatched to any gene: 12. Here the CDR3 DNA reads TGTGCCAGCAGTTCCGCACCGACGGGGGGGTTGAAAAACATTCAGTACTTC. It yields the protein CASSSAPTGGLKNIQYF.

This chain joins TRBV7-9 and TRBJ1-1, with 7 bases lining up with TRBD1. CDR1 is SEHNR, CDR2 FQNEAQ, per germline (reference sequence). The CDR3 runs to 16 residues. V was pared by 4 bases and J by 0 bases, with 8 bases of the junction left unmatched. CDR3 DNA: TGTGCCAGCAGCTCGTTGACAGGGTTAGTGAACACTGAAGCTTTCTTT. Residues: CASSSLTGLVNTEAFF.

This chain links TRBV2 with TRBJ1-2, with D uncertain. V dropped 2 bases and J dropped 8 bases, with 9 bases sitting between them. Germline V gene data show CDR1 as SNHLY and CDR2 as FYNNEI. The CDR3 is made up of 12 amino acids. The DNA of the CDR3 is TGTGCCAGCAGTGAAAACCCGCCGGGCTACACCTTC. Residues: CASSENPPGYTF.

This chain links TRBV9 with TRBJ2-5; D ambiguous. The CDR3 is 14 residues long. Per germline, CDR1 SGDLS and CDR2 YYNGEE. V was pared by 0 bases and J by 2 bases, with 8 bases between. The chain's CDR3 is CASSVVPGQETQYF. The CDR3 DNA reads TGTGCCAGCAGCGTAGTACCCGGGCAAGAGACCCAGTACTTC.

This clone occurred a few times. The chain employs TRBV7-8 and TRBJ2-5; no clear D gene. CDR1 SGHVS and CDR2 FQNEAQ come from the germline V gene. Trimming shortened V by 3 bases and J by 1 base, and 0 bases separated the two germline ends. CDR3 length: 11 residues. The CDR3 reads CASSFQETQYF. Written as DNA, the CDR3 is TGTGCCAGCAGCTTCCAAGAGACCCAGTACTTC.

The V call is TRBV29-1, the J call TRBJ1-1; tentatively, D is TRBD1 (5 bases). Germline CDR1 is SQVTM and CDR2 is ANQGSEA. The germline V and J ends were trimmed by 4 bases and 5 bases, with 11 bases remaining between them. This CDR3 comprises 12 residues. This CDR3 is CSVVGWGTEAFF. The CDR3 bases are TGCAGCGTTGTAGGATGGGGGACTGAAGCTTTCTTT.

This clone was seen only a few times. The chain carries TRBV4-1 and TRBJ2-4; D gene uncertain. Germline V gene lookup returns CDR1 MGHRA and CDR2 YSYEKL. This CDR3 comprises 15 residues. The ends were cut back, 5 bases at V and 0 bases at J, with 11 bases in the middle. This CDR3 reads CASSSLKQAKNIQYF. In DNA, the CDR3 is TGCGCCAGCAGCTCACTCAAGCAAGCCAAAAACATTCAGTACTTC.

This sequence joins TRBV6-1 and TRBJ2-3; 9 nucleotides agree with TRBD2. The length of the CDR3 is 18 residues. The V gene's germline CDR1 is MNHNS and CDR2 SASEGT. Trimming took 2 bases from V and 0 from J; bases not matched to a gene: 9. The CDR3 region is CASSEKSGRLLSTDTQYF. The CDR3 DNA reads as TGTGCCAGCAGTGAAAAGAGCGGGAGGCTCCTAAGCACAGATACGCAGTATTTT.

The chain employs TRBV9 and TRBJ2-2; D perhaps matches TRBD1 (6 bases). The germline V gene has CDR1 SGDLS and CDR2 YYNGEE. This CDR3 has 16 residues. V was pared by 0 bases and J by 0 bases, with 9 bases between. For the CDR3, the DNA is TGTGCCAGCAGCGTAGAACAGGGCTCGAACACCGGGGAGCTGTTTTTT. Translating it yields CASSVEQGSNTGELFF.

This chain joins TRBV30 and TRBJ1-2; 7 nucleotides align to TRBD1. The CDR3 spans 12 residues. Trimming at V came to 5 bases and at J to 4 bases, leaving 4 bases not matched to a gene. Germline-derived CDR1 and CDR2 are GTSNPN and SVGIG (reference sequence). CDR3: CAWGQETYGYTF. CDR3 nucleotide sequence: TGTGCCTGGGGACAGGAGACCTATGGCTACACCTTC. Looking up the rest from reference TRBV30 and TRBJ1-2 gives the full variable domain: SQTIHQWPATLVQPVGSPLSLECTVEGTSNPNLYWYRQAAGRGLQLLFYSVGIGQISSEVPQNLSASRPQDRQFILSSKKLLLSDSGFYLCAWGQETYGYTFGSGTRLTVV.

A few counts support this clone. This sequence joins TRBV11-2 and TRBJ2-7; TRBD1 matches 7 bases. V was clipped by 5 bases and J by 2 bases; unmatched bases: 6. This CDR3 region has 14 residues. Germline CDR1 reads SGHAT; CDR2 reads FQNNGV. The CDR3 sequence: CASSLDRPAYEQYF. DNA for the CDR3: TGTGCCAGCAGCCTGGACAGGCCTGCCTACGAGCAGTACTTC.

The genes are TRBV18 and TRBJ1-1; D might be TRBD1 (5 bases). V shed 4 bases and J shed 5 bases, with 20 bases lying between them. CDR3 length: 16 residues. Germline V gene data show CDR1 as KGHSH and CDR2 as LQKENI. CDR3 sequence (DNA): TGTGCCAGCTCACTCTCTCGGGTAACGTCAGGGACTGAAGCTTTCTTT. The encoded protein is CASSLSRVTSGTEAFF.

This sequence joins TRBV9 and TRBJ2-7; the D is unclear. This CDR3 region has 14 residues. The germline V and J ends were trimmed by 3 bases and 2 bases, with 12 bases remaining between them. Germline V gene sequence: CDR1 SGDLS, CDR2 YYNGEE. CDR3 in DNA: TGTGCCAGCAGCGCAGGCACGAACCCCTACGAGCAGTACTTC. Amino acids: CASSAGTNPYEQYF.

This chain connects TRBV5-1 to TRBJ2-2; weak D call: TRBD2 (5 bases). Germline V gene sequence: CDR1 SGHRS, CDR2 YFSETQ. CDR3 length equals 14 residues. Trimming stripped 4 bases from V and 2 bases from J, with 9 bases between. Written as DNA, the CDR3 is TGCGCCAGCAGCCCCGGACTTAACACCGGGGAGCTGTTTTTT. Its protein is CASSPGLNTGELFF.

CDR3 in amino acids: CASSYEGGGYF. The DNA for the CDR3 is TGTGCCAGCAGTTACGAGGGGGGTGGGTACTTC. The chain couples TRBV6-6 to TRBJ2-7; D tentatively fits TRBD1 or TRBD2 (6 bases each). V lost 2 bases to trimming and J lost 12 bases, with 11 bases between them. In germline, CDR1 is MNHNY, CDR2 SVGAGI (reference sequence). The CDR3 extends over 11 amino acids.

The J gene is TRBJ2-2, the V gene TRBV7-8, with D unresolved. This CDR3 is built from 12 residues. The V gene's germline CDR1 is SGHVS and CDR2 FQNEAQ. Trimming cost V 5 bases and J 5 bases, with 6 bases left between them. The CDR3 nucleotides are TGTGCCAGCAGCCCCGTAACCGGGGAGCTGTTTTTT. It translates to CASSPVTGELFF. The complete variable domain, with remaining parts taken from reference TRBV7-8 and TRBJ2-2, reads GAGVSQSPRYKVAKRGQDVALRCDPISGHVSLFWYQQALGQGPEFLTYFQNEAQLDKSGLPSDRFFAERPEGSVSTLKIQRTQQEDSAVYLCASSPVTGELFFGEGSRLTVL.

The CDR3 is CASSKGLAGEDTQYF. The DNA of the CDR3 is TGTGCCAGCAGTAAGGGACTAGCGGGAGAGGATACGCAGTATTTT. V usage is TRBV6-1 and J usage is TRBJ2-3; 14 positions match TRBD2. The germline gives CDR1 MNHNS, CDR2 SASEGT. V gave up 5 bases and J gave up 6 bases; unmatched junction bases: 4. The CDR3 consists of 15 residues.

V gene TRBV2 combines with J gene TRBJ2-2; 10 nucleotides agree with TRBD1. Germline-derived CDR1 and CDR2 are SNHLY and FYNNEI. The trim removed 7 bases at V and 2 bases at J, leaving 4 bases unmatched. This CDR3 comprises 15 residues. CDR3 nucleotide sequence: TGTGCCAGCACTAGACAGGGGGCAAACACCGGGGAGCTGTTTTTT. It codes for CASTRQGANTGELFF.